This TCR beta chain was profiled in a study of beta chain features in type 1 diabetes. Study observations and caveats: Sampled from patients, naive, central memory and Treg TCRB repertoires appeared more similar than those sampled from healthy donors.

Every isolated RNA sample was fully reverse transcribed, so sequencing captured expressed TCRB transcripts. The method was immunoSEQ multiplex PCR; TCRdb's version includes in-frame clones alone and lacks a portion of them. Altogether 15,000 to 20,000 clones are present, 50% being singletons, with the ten largest covering approximately 0.4%. As to this clone: Its antigen remains unidentified.

This receptor was obtained from a man between 18 and 29 years old in good health. The sequencing sample was made of stem cell memory CD4+ T cells from blood.

As DNA, the CDR3 is TGTGCCAGCCGGGGACAGGGACGGGGCTACGAGCAGTACTTC. Translation gives CASRGQGRGYEQYF. The rearrangement joins TRBV13 to TRBJ2-7, with TRBD1 matching 9 bases. Germline V gene lookup returns CDR1 PRHDT and CDR2 FYEKMQ (reference sequence). The J segment lost 3 bases and the V segment lost 8 bases, leaving 8 bases of the junction unmatched. The CDR3 has 14 amino acids.